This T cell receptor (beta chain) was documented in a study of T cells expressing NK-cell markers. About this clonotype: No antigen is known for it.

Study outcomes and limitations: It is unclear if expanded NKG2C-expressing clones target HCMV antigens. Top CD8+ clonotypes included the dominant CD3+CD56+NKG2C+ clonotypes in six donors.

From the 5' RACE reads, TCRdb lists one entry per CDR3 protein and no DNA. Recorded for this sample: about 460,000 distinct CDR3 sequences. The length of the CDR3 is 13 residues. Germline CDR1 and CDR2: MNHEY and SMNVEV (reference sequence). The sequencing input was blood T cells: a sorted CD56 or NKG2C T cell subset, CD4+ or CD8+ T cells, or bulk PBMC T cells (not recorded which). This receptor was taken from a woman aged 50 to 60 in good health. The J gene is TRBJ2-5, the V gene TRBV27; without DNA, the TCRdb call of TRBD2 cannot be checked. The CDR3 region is CASSFAGWETQYF.